The clone carrying this T cell receptor (beta chain) was recorded a few times. As it was prepared, the TCRbeta library received unique molecular identifiers. TCRdb independently ran MiXCR on the PCR reads; one entry per CDR3 protein. The sample consists of some 590,000 distinct CDR3 sequences, over 9.5% of them appearing once. The CDR3 covers 16 residues. V was pared by 5 bases and J by 0 bases, with 5 bases of the junction left unmatched. Germline CDR1 is KGHDR and CDR2 is SFDVKD. The sample belongs to a study of T-cell reconstitution after alpha-beta-depleted transplantation in children. The chain joins TRBV24-1 to TRBJ2-1; TRBD1 matches at 8 bases. Sequenced here: PBMCs from the stem cell graft donor, sampled from the stem cell graft. The origin of this receptor is a human donor who donated a stem cell graft to a child with acute myeloid leukemia. As DNA, the CDR3 is TGTGCCACCAGTGGCTGGACAGGGAGCTCCTACAATGAGCAGTTCTTC. Its translation: CATSGWTGSSYNEQFF.